The clone carrying this TCR beta chain showed up just a few times. The antigen is not known. This record comes from a study of T-cell memory formation after mild COVID-19. Study-wide findings and caveats: Pre-infection memory already had some responding clones, implying cross-reactive memory joined. Proof of SARS-CoV-2 specificity was absent for the second-wave clones that crested on day 37.

CDR1 and CDR2 from the germline V gene are GTSNPN and SVGIG (reference sequence). The CDR3 consists of 13 residues. V was cut by 0 bases and J by 7 bases, with 13 bases left in between. Amplification by 5'RACE using constant-segment primers produced TCR alpha and TCR beta cDNA libraries that carried sample barcodes and UMIs. TCRdb ran MiXCR on the 5' RACE reads and lists one entry per CDR3 protein. This sample has about half a million distinct CDR3 sequences, with 15% to 20% found just once. This chain connects TRBV30 to TRBJ2-7; no clear D. The sample taken for sequencing was PBMCs or a T cell subset sorted from them (not recorded which). This receptor was taken from an adult woman who had mild COVID-19 (a few samples of this study predate the infection). Cell type and time point are not known. CDR3 DNA: TGTGCCTGGAGTGTACTATCGGTGGGGGAGCAGTACTTC. Residues: CAWSVLSVGEQYF.